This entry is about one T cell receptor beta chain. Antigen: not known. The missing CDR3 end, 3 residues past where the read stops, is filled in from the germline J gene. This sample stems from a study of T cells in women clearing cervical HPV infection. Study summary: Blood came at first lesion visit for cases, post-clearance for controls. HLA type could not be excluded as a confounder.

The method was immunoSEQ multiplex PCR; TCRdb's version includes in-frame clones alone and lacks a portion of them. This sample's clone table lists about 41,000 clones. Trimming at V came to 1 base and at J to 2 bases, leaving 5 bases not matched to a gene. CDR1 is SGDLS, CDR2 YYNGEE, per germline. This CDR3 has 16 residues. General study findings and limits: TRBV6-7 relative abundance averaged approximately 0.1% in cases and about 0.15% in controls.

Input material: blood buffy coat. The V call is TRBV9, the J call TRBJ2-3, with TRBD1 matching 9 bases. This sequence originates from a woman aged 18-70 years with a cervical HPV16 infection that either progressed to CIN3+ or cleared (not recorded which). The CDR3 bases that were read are TGTGCCAGCAGCGTATCGACAGGGGGAAACACAGATACG. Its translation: CASSVSTGGNTDT. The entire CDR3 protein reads CASSVSTGGNTDTQYF.